What follows are 4 T cell receptor beta chains derived from one specimen sequenced in a study of cytomegalovirus exposure and HLA in healthy donors. PCR was performed using 60 Vbeta and 13 Jbeta primers. Produced via immunoSEQ multiplex PCR; TCRdb's table is partial and in-frame only. The table has just over 150,000 clones, roughly 84% seen once. Specimen: PBMCs. These receptors came from a man between 18 and 29 years old in good health and CMV-seropositive.

This chain uses TRBV15 with TRBJ2-2; TRBD1 matches 9 bases. Germline V lookup: CDR1 LNHNV, CDR2 YYDKDF (reference sequence). This CDR3 is built from 15 residues. Unmatched junction bases numbered 8, after V lost 8 bases and J lost 4 bases. The CDR3 loop reads CATGDSQGATGELFF. Here the CDR3 DNA reads TGTGCCACCGGCGACTCACAGGGGGCCACCGGGGAGCTGTTTTTT.

J is TRBJ1-3 and V is TRBV19, with TRBD1 matching over 7 bases. Trimming removed 6 bases from V and 4 bases from J; junction bases left unmatched: 9. The CDR3 length is 15 residues. In germline, CDR1 is LNHDA, CDR2 SQIVND (reference sequence). The CDR3 bases are TGTGCCAGTAGCCGGACAGGCGTAGAAGGAAACACCATATATTTT. Protein sequence: CASSRTGVEGNTIYF.

The J gene is TRBJ2-1, the V gene TRBV7-2, with 15 bases lining up with TRBD2. Germline V gene lookup returns CDR1 SGHTA and CDR2 FQGNSA. Trimming cost V 0 bases and J 1 base; bases outside gene matches: 7. The CDR3 covers 20 residues. The CDR3 loop is CASSLAPGLAGGTSYNEQFF. The CDR3, as DNA: TGTGCCAGCAGCTTAGCCCCGGGACTAGCGGGGGGAACATCCTACAATGAGCAGTTCTTC.

The rearrangement uses TRBV5-1 and TRBJ2-7; the match to TRBD2 covers 9 bases. The V gene's germline CDR1 is SGHRS and CDR2 YFSETQ. Trimming at V came to 4 bases and at J to 0 bases, leaving 5 bases not matched to a gene. CDR3 length: 15 amino acids. CDR3 coding DNA: TGCGCCAGCAGCATGCTAGCGGGGTCCTCCTACGAGCAGTACTTC. Its protein is CASSMLAGSSYEQYF. Full variable domain (rest looked up from reference TRBV5-1 and TRBJ2-7): KAGVTQTPRYLIKTRGQQVTLSCSPISGHRSVSWYQQTPGQGLQFLFEYFSETQRNKGNFPGRFSGRQFSNSRSEMNVSTLELGDSALYLCASSMLAGSSYEQYFGPGTRLTVT.